The T cell receptor beta chain under discussion was sequenced for a study of T-cell memory formation after mild COVID-19. Study in general: TCR clusters mostly belonged to single donors.

Using constant-segment primers, 5'RACE produced TCR alpha and TCR beta cDNA libraries carrying sample barcodes and UMIs. TCRdb re-called the 5' RACE reads through MiXCR, storing one row per CDR3 protein. The data contain some 440,000 distinct CDR3 sequences, 25% of them seen just once; the ten biggest clones take up roughly an eighth. V shed 4 bases and J 9 bases; nucleotides not matched to a gene: 9. CDR1 and CDR2 (germline): MNHEY, SVGAGI. The CDR3 length is 15 residues. Material for sequencing was PBMCs or a T cell subset sorted from them (not recorded which). The chain links TRBV6-5 to TRBJ2-3; 11 nucleotides align to TRBD2. The clonotype originates from an adult woman who had mild COVID-19 (a few samples of this study predate the infection). Cell type and time point are not known. CDR3 nucleotides: TGTGCCAGCAGTTCGACTAGCGGGGTCTGGGGGACGCAGTATTTT. Encoded protein: CASSSTSGVWGTQYF.